The 15 T cell receptor beta chains presented below share a single source sample, sequenced in a study of shared clonotypes between healthy human individuals. Only in-frame clones appear in the TCRdb table, and some are missing; sequencing was by immunoSEQ multiplex PCR. The sample carries a few million clones, more than 80% recorded once. What was sequenced was naive CD4+ T cells from PBMCs. Subset of the sample: CD45RA+ positively selected. These TCRs come from a man aged 18 to 30 in good health. Some clones in this sample may be carry-over from other donors' samples.

The J gene is TRBJ1-2, the V gene TRBV6-1; 8 nucleotides agree with TRBD1. Unmatched junction bases numbered 13, after V lost 0 bases and J lost 4 bases. The germline gives CDR1 MNHNS, CDR2 SASEGT. The CDR3 has 18 amino acids. The DNA of the CDR3 is TGTGCCAGCAGTGAAGCTGAGGGGACAGGATGGAAGAGCTATGGCTACACCTTC. Its translation: CASSEAEGTGWKSYGYTF.

Worth noting for this clone: In the same sample, other DNA sequences code for this CDR3. This sequence joins TRBV28 and TRBJ1-2, with no clear D. Germline assignment: CDR1 MDHEN and CDR2 SYDVKM. V was shortened by 2 bases and J by 8 bases, with 9 bases between the two germline ends. The CDR3 has 12 residues. In DNA form, the CDR3 reads TGTGCCAGCAGTTTAGGCATGGGAGGCTACACCTTC. Amino acid sequence: CASSLGMGGYTF.

About this clone itself: Its ends do not fully match the called genes, so a read error is possible. V gene TRBV7-8 combines with J gene TRBJ2-2, with 11 bases that match TRBD1. CDR1 SGHVS and CDR2 FQNEAQ come from the germline V gene. CDR3 length: 16 amino acids. The chain's CDR3 is CASSVAGTGGAGELFF. CDR3 DNA sequence: TGTGCCAGCAGCGTAGCCGGGACAGGGGGGGCCGGGGAGCTGTTTTTT.

CDR3 DNA: TGTGCCAGCAGCACCCGGACTAGCGGGAGGACAGGTGAGCAGTTCTTC. This translates into CASSTRTSGRTGEQFF. The V and J genes are TRBV11-2 and TRBJ2-1; the match to TRBD2 covers 14 bases. The CDR3 is made up of 16 amino acids. Germline lookup yields CDR1 SGHAT and CDR2 FQNNGV. Unmatched junction bases numbered 9, after V lost 5 bases and J lost 9 bases. The full variable domain, in which reference TRBV11-2 and TRBJ2-1 provide the parts outside the CDR3, is EAGVAQSPRYKIIEKRQSVAFWCNPISGHATLYWYQQILGQGPKLLIQFQNNGVVDDSQLPKDRFSAERLKGVDSTLKIQPAKLEDSAVYLCASSTRTSGRTGEQFFGPGTRLTVL.

The CDR3 nucleotides are TGTGCCAGCAGCTTCGCAGGGAGCTCCTACGAGCAGTACTTC. It specifies CASSFAGSSYEQYF. V and J are TRBV5-6 and TRBJ2-7, with D perhaps being TRBD1 or TRBD2 (5 bases each). CDR1 is SGHDT and CDR2 is YYEEEE in the germline V gene. Trimming cost V 2 bases and J 0 bases, with 9 bases left between them. The CDR3 totals 14 residues.

CDR3 DNA sequence: TGTGCCAGCACCTTAGGGCTAGCGGGAGGGCCGTTAGGGAATGAGCAGTTCTTC. Its protein product is CASTLGLAGGPLGNEQFF. The rearrangement joins TRBV28 to TRBJ2-1, with TRBD2 matching 12 bases. Germline loops: CDR1 MDHEN, CDR2 SYDVKM. Unmatched junction bases numbered 17, after V lost 7 bases and J lost 7 bases. The CDR3 is 18 amino acids.

This chain uses TRBV10-3 with TRBJ1-2; D gene ambiguous. CDR1 and CDR2 from the germline V gene are ENHRY and SYGVKD. CDR3 length: 13 residues. V gave up 2 bases and J gave up 3 bases, with 7 bases separating them. The CDR3 protein is CAISEDNYYGYTF. The CDR3 DNA reads as TGTGCCATCAGTGAGGACAATTACTATGGCTACACCTTC.

V and J are TRBV19 and TRBJ2-1; D is perhaps TRBD1 (6 bases). This CDR3 has 14 amino acids. The germline V gene encodes CDR1 LNHDA and CDR2 SQIVND (reference sequence). Between the trimmed V and J ends, which lost 7 bases and 8 bases, there was a span of 18 bases. CDR3 amino acids: CASTMRGFTDEQFF. CDR3 bases: TGTGCCAGTACCATGAGGGGGTTTACGGATGAGCAGTTCTTC.

V and J are TRBV18 and TRBJ1-2; 7 bases agree with TRBD1. Germline-derived CDR1 and CDR2 are KGHSH and LQKENI. Unmatched junction bases numbered 5, after V lost 2 bases and J lost 8 bases. CDR3 length equals 13 residues. CDR3 sequence: CASSPIQGEGYTF. DNA for the CDR3: TGTGCCAGCTCACCAATTCAGGGGGAAGGCTACACCTTC.

The chain has TRBV18 and TRBJ2-7, with 7 bases aligning to TRBD2. Germline CDR1 reads KGHSH; CDR2 reads LQKENI. The junction had 4 bases not matched to a gene; V was cut back by 6 bases and J by 2 bases. The CDR3 is 13 amino acids. The chain's CDR3 is CASSAAGAYEQYF. CDR3 in DNA: TGTGCCAGCTCCGCGGCGGGGGCCTACGAGCAGTACTTC.

This clone was seen just once. J is TRBJ1-1 and V is TRBV28; D not resolved. The V gene's germline CDR1 is MDHEN and CDR2 SYDVKM. Trimming left V 0 bases short and J 2 bases short, with 10 bases between. CDR3 length equals 15 residues. CDR3 nucleotides: TGTGCCAGCAGTTTATGGGAGAGACTAAACACTGAAGCTTTCTTT. It encodes CASSLWERLNTEAFF.

The genes are TRBV2 and TRBJ2-1; 8 nucleotides agree with TRBD2. Trimming at V came to 6 bases and at J to 10 bases, leaving 11 bases not matched to a gene. The germline V gene has CDR1 SNHLY and CDR2 FYNNEI. This CDR3 has 14 amino acids. CDR3 sequence reads: CASSYGTRSREQFF. CDR3 sequence (DNA): TGTGCCAGCAGCTACGGGACTAGGAGTAGAGAGCAGTTCTTC.

This chain uses TRBV1 with TRBJ2-1; the table calls TRBD2, which could not be checked here. TRBV1 is an annotated pseudogene. CDR3 length: 20 residues. Here the CDR3 DNA reads TGCACCAGCAGCCAACCGGTGACTAGCGGGAGTGGCAATGAACGGGCTGAGCAGTTCTTC. The encoded protein is CTSSQPVTSGSGNERAEQFF.

Of note for this clone: The identical CDR3 is also encoded by other nucleotide sequences in the sample. The chain combines TRBV7-9 with TRBJ2-7; no reliable D call. The germline V gene has CDR1 SEHNR and CDR2 FQNEAQ (reference sequence). The CDR3 loop spans 12 amino acids. V was cut by 5 bases and J by 4 bases, with 9 bases left in between. This CDR3 reads CASSRDGYEQYF. The CDR3 nucleotides are TGTGCCAGCAGCCGAGACGGGTACGAGCAGTACTTC.

The genes are TRBV19 and TRBJ1-2; no firm D call. With 4 bases removed from V and 2 bases from J, the gap between germline ends came to 14 bases. Germline CDR1 is LNHDA and CDR2 is SQIVND (reference sequence). This CDR3 has 15 amino acids. This CDR3 reads CASSTLPGVNYGYTF. The DNA of the CDR3 is TGTGCCAGTAGTACCCTCCCTGGGGTAAACTATGGCTACACCTTC. Filled out from reference TRBV19 and TRBJ1-2, the complete variable domain reads DGGITQSPKYLFRKEGQNVTLSCEQNLNHDAMYWYRQDPGQGLRLIYYSQIVNDFQKGDIAEGYSVSREKKESFPLTVTSAQKNPTAFYLCASSTLPGVNYGYTFGSGTRLTVV.